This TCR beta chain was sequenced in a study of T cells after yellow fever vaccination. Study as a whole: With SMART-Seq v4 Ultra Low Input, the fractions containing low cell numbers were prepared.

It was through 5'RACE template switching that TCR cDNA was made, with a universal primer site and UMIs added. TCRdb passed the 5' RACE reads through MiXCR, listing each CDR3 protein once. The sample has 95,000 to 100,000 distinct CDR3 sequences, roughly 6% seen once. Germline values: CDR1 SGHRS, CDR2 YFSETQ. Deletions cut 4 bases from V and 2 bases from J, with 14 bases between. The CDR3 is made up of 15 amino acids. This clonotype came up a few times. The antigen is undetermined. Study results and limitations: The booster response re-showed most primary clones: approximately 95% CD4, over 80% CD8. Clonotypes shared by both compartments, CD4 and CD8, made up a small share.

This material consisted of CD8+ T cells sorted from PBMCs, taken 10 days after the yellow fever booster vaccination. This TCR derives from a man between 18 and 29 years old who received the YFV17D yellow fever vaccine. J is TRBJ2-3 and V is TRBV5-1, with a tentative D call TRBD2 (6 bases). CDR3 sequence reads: CASSRRGTDTDTQYF. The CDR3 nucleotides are TGCGCCAGCAGCCGCCGGGGGACGGACACAGATACGCAGTATTTT.